This paragraph covers one T cell receptor (beta chain) sequence. These data belong to a study of blood T cell repertoires in COVID-19. Assay used: immunoSEQ multiplex PCR; TCRdb lists only in-frame clones, some missing. The sample yields some 150,000 clones, around 86% seen once. The CDR3 is 17 amino acids. J lost 9 bases, V lost 3 bases, and 10 bases had no gene match. Germline assignment: CDR1 LGHDT and CDR2 YNNKEL (reference sequence). This sequence was found in a human donor in a cohort sampled during active COVID-19. This sequence joins TRBV3-1 (or the pseudogene TRBV3-2) and TRBJ2-1; 14 nucleotides line up with TRBD2. The sample was peripheral blood. Here the CDR3 DNA reads TGTGCCAGCAGCCAGGACCGACTAGCGGGAGGGCCTGGTGAGCAGTTCTTC. As protein: CASSQDRLAGGPGEQFF.